The 14 T cell receptor beta chains below come from one sample, sequenced in a study of blood T cell repertoires in COVID-19. Profiling relied on immunoSEQ multiplex PCR, and the TCRdb table lists in-frame clones only, not all of them. The data show about 300,000 clones, about 90% seen once. The sequenced material came from PBMCs or T cells enriched from blood (not recorded which). The origin of the receptors is a woman aged 30 to 39 who had recovered from COVID-19.

This clone was detected a few times. This chain joins TRBV30 and TRBJ1-2; D perhaps matches TRBD1 (5 bases). The V gene lost 3 bases and the J gene lost 6 bases, with 14 bases spanning the gap. The CDR3 runs to 13 residues. The germline gives CDR1 GTSNPN, CDR2 SVGIG (reference sequence). The CDR3 DNA reads TGTGCCTGGAGGCATACCGACAGCGATGGCTACACCTTC. Its protein product is CAWRHTDSDGYTF.

The chain has TRBV30 and TRBJ2-7, with a possible D match to TRBD1 (5 bases). This CDR3 region has 16 residues. Germline CDR1 GTSNPN, CDR2 SVGIG (reference sequence). V shed 0 bases and J shed 5 bases, with 20 bases lying between them. In DNA form, the CDR3 reads TGTGCCTGGAGTGTCCGGCAGGGAAGGTTGCGAAACGAGCAGTACTTC. Its protein is CAWSVRQGRLRNEQYF.

The rearrangement uses TRBV19 and TRBJ1-4, with 7 bases matching TRBD1. Germline V gene sequence: CDR1 LNHDA, CDR2 SQIVND (reference sequence). CDR3 length: 15 amino acids. Trimming took 7 bases from V and 2 from J; bases not matched to a gene: 7. The CDR3 DNA reads as TGTGCCAGTACCTACAGACAGGGTACTAATGAAAAACTGTTTTTT. Its translation is CASTYRQGTNEKLFF.

This CDR3 is CASSLSGQPIYGYTF. Written as DNA, the CDR3 is TGTGCCAGCAGCTTGTCGGGACAGCCAATATATGGCTACACCTTC. The chain employs TRBV7-2 and TRBJ1-2, with 7 bases matching TRBD1. This CDR3 is built from 15 residues. The germline CDR1 and CDR2 sequences are SGHTA and FQGNSA. V shed 3 bases and J 5 bases; nucleotides not matched to a gene: 9.

V gene TRBV5-1 combines with J gene TRBJ2-2; TRBD1 aligns across 7 bases. This CDR3 has 16 amino acids. CDR1 SGHRS and CDR2 YFSETQ come from the germline V gene. V trimming: 0 bases; J trimming: 4 bases; junction bases outside the gene matches: 6. CDR3 region: CASSLAQGSGTGELFF. Here the CDR3 DNA reads TGCGCCAGCAGCTTGGCACAGGGGTCGGGCACCGGGGAGCTGTTTTTT.

CDR3 bases: TGTGCCACCAGTGCGGGGGGACTAGCGGGGGGCAAAGAGACCCAGTACTTC. Translated: CATSAGGLAGGKETQYF. The V call is TRBV24-1, the J call TRBJ2-5; 15 positions agree with TRBD2. Trimming cost V 5 bases and J 3 bases; bases outside gene matches: 6. Germline V gives CDR1 KGHDR, CDR2 SFDVKD. This CDR3 has 17 amino acids.

In its sample, this clone was seen once. The rearrangement links TRBV7-9 to TRBJ2-7; tentative D call: TRBD2 (5 bases). Germline V gene lookup returns CDR1 SEHNR and CDR2 FQNEAQ (reference sequence). The CDR3 extends over 13 amino acids. V lost 4 bases and J 9 bases, leaving 16 bases between the germline ends. CDR3 nucleotides: TGTGCCAGCAGCTCCCCATCGGGGTTGGGGCAGTACTTC. This translates into CASSSPSGLGQYF.

The gene calls are TRBV3-1 (or the pseudogene TRBV3-2) and TRBJ1-6; the D gene is possibly TRBD1 (5 bases). Between the trimmed V and J ends, which lost 4 bases and 2 bases, there was a span of 12 bases. From germline, CDR1 is LGHDT and CDR2 YNNKEL (reference sequence). The length of the CDR3 is 16 residues. The CDR3 protein is CASSPPRQTYNSPLHF. In DNA, the CDR3 is TGTGCCAGCAGCCCCCCTCGACAGACCTATAATTCACCCCTCCACTTT.

This chain uses TRBV29-1 with TRBJ1-2, with unresolved D. Germline CDR1 and CDR2: SQVTM and ANQGSEA. CDR3 length: 13 residues. V lost 3 bases to trimming and J lost 2 bases, with 10 bases between them. CDR3 sequence reads: CSVEEGTNYGYTF. Written as DNA, the CDR3 is TGCAGCGTTGAGGAGGGCACGAACTATGGCTACACCTTC.

The chain links TRBV6-2 or TRBV6-3 to TRBJ2-4; 7 bases agree with TRBD2. CDR3 length: 14 amino acids. Trimming removed 3 bases from V and 6 bases from J; junction bases left unmatched: 5. Germline V gene lookup returns CDR1 MNHEY and CDR2 SVGEGT. The CDR3 DNA follows: TGTGCCAGCAGTTATCCGGGGGGTACAAACATTCAGTACTTC. It yields the protein CASSYPGGTNIQYF.

This chain connects TRBV18 to TRBJ2-3; 9 nucleotides match TRBD2. This CDR3 spans 18 amino acids. The trim removed 3 bases at V and 3 bases at J, leaving 13 bases unmatched. CDR1 KGHSH and CDR2 LQKENI come from the germline V gene. The CDR3 sequence is CASSPITAAGGQTDTQYF. In DNA form, the CDR3 reads TGTGCCAGCTCACCGATCACTGCCGCGGGGGGGCAGACAGATACGCAGTATTTT.

This clone was picked up one time. The rearrangement links TRBV3-1 (or the pseudogene TRBV3-2) to TRBJ1-2; 7 positions match TRBD1. The CDR3 consists of 13 residues. V shed 4 bases and J 13 bases; nucleotides not matched to a gene: 12. The germline CDR1 and CDR2 sequences are LGHDT and YNNKEL (reference sequence). CDR3 sequence (DNA): TGTGCCAGCAGCCCGGACAGGCCCAAGTGGGGCACCTTC. Its protein is CASSPDRPKWGTF.

V is TRBV7-9 and J is TRBJ2-1; 9 nucleotides align to TRBD2. V lost 5 bases to trimming and J lost 4 bases; unmatched junction nucleotides: 6. Per germline, CDR1 SEHNR and CDR2 FQNEAQ (reference sequence). The length of the CDR3 is 15 residues. CDR3 sequence reads: CASSTVAGGYNEQFF. CDR3 nucleotides: TGTGCCAGCAGCACCGTTGCGGGGGGGTACAATGAGCAGTTCTTC.

This clone has a single count. V gene TRBV18 combines with J gene TRBJ2-6; possibly TRBD2 for D (6 bases). With 3 bases removed from V and 0 bases from J, the gap between germline ends came to 12 bases. CDR3 length equals 17 residues. The V gene's germline CDR1 is KGHSH and CDR2 LQKENI. The CDR3, as DNA: TGTGCCAGCTCACCTCGGGACTCCCTCTCTGGGGCCAACGTCCTGACTTTC. Protein sequence: CASSPRDSLSGANVLTF.